The T cell receptor beta chain under discussion was sequenced for a study of TIL therapy for anti-PD-1-resistant metastatic lung cancer (TCRdb year 2021). For context, the study as a whole: Tumors were harvested prior to any PD-1/PD-L1 blockade, after which nivolumab was administered to patients, and lymphodepletion, expanded TIL infusion and IL-2 were given to patients who progressed. Among the enrolled patients, the median age was roughly 54 years (range roughly 35-80), and the median tumor PD-L1 proportion score was 5.5% to 6.5%. Most of the cohort had lung adenocarcinoma, a handful of tumors were EGFR-mutant and two were ALK-rearranged, and half of the patients were current or former smokers. A median non-synonymous tumor mutation burden of around 1.4 mutations per megabase was determined across the cohort by whole-exome sequencing. Tumor and peripheral blood T cell receptor beta sequencing was used to track clonotypes across tumor, expanded TIL product and serial blood samples. Findings and caveats that apply to the study as a whole: The baseline peripheral repertoire was partially replaced by infused TIL clonotypes, which then decayed over months, and persistence showed no apparent association with response. Because the cohort was highly selected, with more treatment-naive, never-smoker and oncogene-addicted patients than is typical, generalizability is limited. The study protocol defined all tumor marker inferences as exploratory.

Points on this clone: The target of this receptor is not known. One base away there is no much larger clone; base qualities are not given.

The time point label here, explained by the study, means: pre-treatment sample, taken before nivolumab and TIL therapy. A phase I trial run at two centers enrolled adults with stage 4 NSCLC between October 2017 and January 2020. The samples were obtained from a phase I trial that was single-arm and open-label and tested tumor-infiltrating lymphocyte therapy combined with nivolumab in advanced non-small cell lung cancer. Blood mononuclear cells were isolated from EDTA tubes by Ficoll gradient and were snap-frozen as pellets, and DNA was extracted with a Qiagen mini-prep kit. Using bias-controlled multiplex PCR with the immunoSEQ v3 hsTCRB kit, the TCR beta CDR3 regions were amplified from genomic DNA. An Illumina NextSeq 500 was used to sequence the TCR libraries, reaching around 2 million read pairs at survey level or about 4.5-6 million at deep level. The study's own analysis went as follows. V, D and J genes were assigned, non-productive sequences were removed, and clonality was reported by immunoSEQ Analyzer software. Repertoires were compared using productive Simpson clonality and Morisita overlap index of productive TRB rearrangements between infused TIL and blood. The absolute count of a clonotype in blood was estimated by multiplying the lymphocyte count by the CD3+ fraction and by the productive frequency of the clone. Drawn from immuneACCESS, this table holds only the in-frame rearrangements with V and J called that TCRdb kept. Clones are partly lost; checked studies trace under half to an unresolved V gene and leave the rest unexplained. V and J calls and clone size are those listed in that table; D and trimming were worked out from the DNA. This sample holds tens of thousands of clones; more than 60% were observed only once. Under 7% of the sample comes from the top ten.

The trim is 0 bases for V and 7 bases for J, with a gap of 9 bases between the germline ends. Including cysteine and phenylalanine, the CDR3 has 14 amino acids. Just CDR3 DNA is preserved here, 42 bases in frame from base 1. CDR1 and CDR2, looked up from the germline V gene (reference sequence), are LNHNV and YYDKDF. The sequencing here drew on blood, taken at baseline. The chain employs TRBV15 and TRBJ2-2, with TRBD2 tentatively as D gene (6 bases match). This clonotype was sampled from a person between 25 and 80 years old with non-small cell lung cancer. The nucleotides are TGTGCCACCAGCAGAGAAGGAGGGCACGGGGAGCTGTTTTTT. It translates as CATSREGGHGELFF.